The source of this T cell receptor beta chain is a study of T cell responses to AZD1222 COVID-19 vaccine. The wider study: Pooled samples include second doses given at about 4 or 12 weeks. Whole-study findings and limits: Seropositive status at baseline applied to only a handful of AZD1222 recipients.

This clone showed up just once. Its specificity is unknown. There are 15 residues in the CDR3. Germline CDR1 is MNHNS and CDR2 is SASEGT. With 1 base removed from V and 2 bases from J, the gap between germline ends came to 12 bases. Profiling relied on immunoSEQ multiplex PCR, and the TCRdb table lists in-frame clones only, not all of them. The sample holds tens of thousands of clones, 89% seen once. The clonotype originates from an adult in good health. The chain recombines TRBV6-1 with TRBJ2-7; D unresolved. The specimen was peripheral blood, collected on day 0 of AZD1222 vaccination. CDR3: CASSEGWTLAYEQYF. The CDR3 DNA sequence: TGTGCCAGCAGTGAAGGGTGGACGTTGGCCTACGAGCAGTACTTC.